This T cell receptor (beta chain) appears in the sequencing data of a study of blood T cells in healthy people across ages. Germline V CDR1 and CDR2: MDHEN, SYDVKM. Trimming shortened V by 5 bases and J by 4 bases, and 21 bases separated the two germline ends. The CDR3 extends over 16 amino acids. The second PCR ran about 6 to 12 cycles with a sample-barcoded 5' primer and J-beta primers. From the 5' RACE reads, TCRdb called clonotypes with MiXCR, one entry per CDR3 protein. The data hold some 1,800,000 distinct CDR3 sequences, with around 42% observed a single time. The chain combines TRBV28 with TRBJ2-7, with D perhaps TRBD1 (6 bases). The origin of this receptor is a human donor in good health. The sample consisted of blood. DNA of the CDR3: TGTGCCAGCAGTCAACCAAAACAGGGCAGACGGTACGAGCAGTACTTC. Its protein product is CASSQPKQGRRYEQYF.